This record covers a single TCR beta chain. It has no known antigen specificity. No much larger clonotype is one base removed from it; base qualities were not supplied. The data were taken from a study of technical replicates of blood from several donors (dated by TCRdb to the late 2010s). Receptor libraries were prepared by the immunoSEQ multiplex PCR assay. TCRdb took over this immuneACCESS table, retaining in-frame rearrangements with V and J assigned. Such tables are incomplete; in checked studies, under half of the missing clones stem from an unresolved V gene, and the remainder is unexplained. The sample data list some 96,000 clones, and 90% to 97% of these were observed just once. Of the sample, about 0.21% is held by the ten largest clones. A distance of 21 bases separates the germline ends of V and J, which lose 3 bases and 6 bases respectively. Reading the germline V gene gives CDR1 SNHLY and CDR2 FYNNEI. Spanning cysteine to phenylalanine, the CDR3 consists of 17 amino acids. Only the CDR3 DNA is retained, 51 bases long and in frame from the first base.

The sequence was obtained from a human donor in good health. The chain is encoded by TRBV2 joined to TRBJ2-1; TRBD2 could be the D gene, as 6 bases match. Sequencing was performed on T cells isolated from PBMCs. Here is the DNA: TGTGCCAGCAGTGAGACGACCCTTGCGGGGCTGTCCAATGAGCAGTTCTTC. Translation gives CASSETTLAGLSNEQFF.